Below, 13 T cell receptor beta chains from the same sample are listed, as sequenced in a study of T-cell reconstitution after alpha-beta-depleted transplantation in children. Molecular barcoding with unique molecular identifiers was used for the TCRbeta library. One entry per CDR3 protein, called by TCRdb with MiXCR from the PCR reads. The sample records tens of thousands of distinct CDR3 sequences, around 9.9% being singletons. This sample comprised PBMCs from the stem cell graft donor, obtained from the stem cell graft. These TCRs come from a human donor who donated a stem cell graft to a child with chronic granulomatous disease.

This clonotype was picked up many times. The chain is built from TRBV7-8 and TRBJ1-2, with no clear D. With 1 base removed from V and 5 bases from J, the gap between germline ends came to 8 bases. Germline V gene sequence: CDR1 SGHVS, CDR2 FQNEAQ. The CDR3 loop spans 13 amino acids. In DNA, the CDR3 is TGTGCCAGCAGCTTAGGGGCTCGGTATGGCTACACCTTC. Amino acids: CASSLGARYGYTF.

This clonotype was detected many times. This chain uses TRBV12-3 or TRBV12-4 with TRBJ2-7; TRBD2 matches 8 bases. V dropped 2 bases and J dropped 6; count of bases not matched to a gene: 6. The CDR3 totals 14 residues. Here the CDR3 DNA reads TGTGCCAGCAGTTTACGGCCTAGCGGGTTCGAGCAGTACTTC. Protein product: CASSLRPSGFEQYF.

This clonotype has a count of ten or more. The CDR3 nucleotides are TGCGCCAGCCAATTTGGGACAGGAGCGTACGAGCAGTACTTC. This codes for CASQFGTGAYEQYF. The chain employs TRBV5-1 and TRBJ2-7; 8 positions agree with TRBD1. The CDR3 loop spans 14 amino acids. The V and J ends lost 7 bases and 4 bases, in that order; junction bases with no gene match: 10. The germline gives CDR1 SGHRS, CDR2 YFSETQ.

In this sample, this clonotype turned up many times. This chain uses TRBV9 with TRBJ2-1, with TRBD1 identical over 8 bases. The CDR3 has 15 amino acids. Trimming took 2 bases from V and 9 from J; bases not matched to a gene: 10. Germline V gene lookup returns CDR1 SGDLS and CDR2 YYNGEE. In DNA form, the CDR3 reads TGTGCCAGCAGCGTTAGCGATCAGACAGGGGCTGAGCAGTTCTTC. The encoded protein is CASSVSDQTGAEQFF.

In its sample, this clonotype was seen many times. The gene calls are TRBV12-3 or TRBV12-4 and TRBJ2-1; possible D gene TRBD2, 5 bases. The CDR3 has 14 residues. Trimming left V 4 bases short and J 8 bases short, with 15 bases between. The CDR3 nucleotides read TGTGCCAGCAGTTACGGAGGAGTCTCAGATGAGCAGTTCTTC. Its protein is CASSYGGVSDEQFF.

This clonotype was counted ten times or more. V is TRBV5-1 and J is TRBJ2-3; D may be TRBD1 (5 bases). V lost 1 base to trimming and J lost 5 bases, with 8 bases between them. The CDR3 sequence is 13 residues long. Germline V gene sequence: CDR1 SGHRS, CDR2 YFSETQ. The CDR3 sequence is CASSLLTVDTQYF. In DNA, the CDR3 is TGCGCCAGCAGCTTGTTGACAGTAGATACGCAGTATTTT.

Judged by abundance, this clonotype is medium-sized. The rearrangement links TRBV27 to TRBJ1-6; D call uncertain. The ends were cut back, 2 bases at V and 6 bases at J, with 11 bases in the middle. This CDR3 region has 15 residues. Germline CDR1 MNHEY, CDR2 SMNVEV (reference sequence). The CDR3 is CASSLAGGGNSPLHF. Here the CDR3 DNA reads TGTGCCAGCAGTTTAGCCGGTGGCGGTAATTCACCCCTCCACTTT.

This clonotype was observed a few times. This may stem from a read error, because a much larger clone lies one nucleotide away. The chain's CDR3 is CASSPRAFF. In DNA form, the CDR3 reads TGTGCCAGCAGTCCCAGAGCTTTCTTT. This chain connects TRBV12-3 or TRBV12-4 to TRBJ1-1; D is ambiguous. This CDR3 has 9 amino acids. Between the trimmed V and J ends, which lost 5 bases and 10 bases, there was a span of 5 bases.

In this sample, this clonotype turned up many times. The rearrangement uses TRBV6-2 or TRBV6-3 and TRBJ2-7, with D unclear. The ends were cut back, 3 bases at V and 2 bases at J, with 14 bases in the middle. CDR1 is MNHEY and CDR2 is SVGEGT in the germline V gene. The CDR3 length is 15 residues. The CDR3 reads CASSYRINRAYEQYF. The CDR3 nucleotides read TGTGCCAGCAGTTATCGCATCAACCGCGCCTACGAGCAGTACTTC.

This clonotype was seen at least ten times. The CDR3 DNA follows: TGCAGCGGACTAGGAGACTCCTACGAGCAGTACTTC. It encodes CSGLGDSYEQYF. The V call is TRBV29-1, the J call TRBJ2-7; TRBD2 might be the D (6 bases). V was trimmed by 7 bases and J by 0 bases, leaving 10 bases between them. The germline gives CDR1 SQVTM, CDR2 ANQGSEA. There are 12 residues in the CDR3.

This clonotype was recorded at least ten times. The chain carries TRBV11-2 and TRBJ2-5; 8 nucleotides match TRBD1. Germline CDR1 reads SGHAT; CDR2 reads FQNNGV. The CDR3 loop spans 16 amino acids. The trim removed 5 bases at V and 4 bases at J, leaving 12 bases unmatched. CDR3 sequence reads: CASSRAGQGVAETQYF. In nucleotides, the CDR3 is TGTGCCAGCAGCCGAGCCGGACAGGGTGTAGCAGAGACCCAGTACTTC.

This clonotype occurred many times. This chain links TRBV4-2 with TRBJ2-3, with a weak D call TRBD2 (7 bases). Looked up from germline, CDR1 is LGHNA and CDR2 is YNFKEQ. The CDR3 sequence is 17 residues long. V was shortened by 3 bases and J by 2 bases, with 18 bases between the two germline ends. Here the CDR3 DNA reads TGTGCCAGCAGCCATCCCTGGGGGGGCCGGAACACAGATACGCAGTATTTT. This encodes CASSHPWGGRNTDTQYF.

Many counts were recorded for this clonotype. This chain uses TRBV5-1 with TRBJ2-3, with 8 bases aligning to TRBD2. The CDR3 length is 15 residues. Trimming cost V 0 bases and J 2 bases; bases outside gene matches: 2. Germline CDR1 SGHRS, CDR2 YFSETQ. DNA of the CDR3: TGCGCCAGCAGCTTGGAGGGACTAGACACAGATACGCAGTATTTT. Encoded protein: CASSLEGLDTDTQYF.